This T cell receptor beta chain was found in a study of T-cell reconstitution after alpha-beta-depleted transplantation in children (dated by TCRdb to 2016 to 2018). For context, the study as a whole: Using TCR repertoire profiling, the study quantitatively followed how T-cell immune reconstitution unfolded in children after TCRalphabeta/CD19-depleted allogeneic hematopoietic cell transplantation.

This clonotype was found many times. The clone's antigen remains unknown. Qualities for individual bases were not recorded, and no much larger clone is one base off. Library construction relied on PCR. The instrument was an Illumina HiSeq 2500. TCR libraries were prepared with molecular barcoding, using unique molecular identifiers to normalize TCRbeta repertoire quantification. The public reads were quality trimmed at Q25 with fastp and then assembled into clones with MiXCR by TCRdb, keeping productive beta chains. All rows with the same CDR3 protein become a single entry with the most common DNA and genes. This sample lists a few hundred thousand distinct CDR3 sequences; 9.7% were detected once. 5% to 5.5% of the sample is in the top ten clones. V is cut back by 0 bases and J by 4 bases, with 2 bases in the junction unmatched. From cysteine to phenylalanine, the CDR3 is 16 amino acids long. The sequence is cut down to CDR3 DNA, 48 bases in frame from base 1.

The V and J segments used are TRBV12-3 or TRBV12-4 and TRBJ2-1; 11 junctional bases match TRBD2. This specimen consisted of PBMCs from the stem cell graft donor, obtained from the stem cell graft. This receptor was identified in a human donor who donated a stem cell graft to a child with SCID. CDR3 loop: CASSLAVAGGYNEQFF. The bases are TGTGCCAGCAGTTTAGCTGTAGCGGGGGGGTACAATGAGCAGTTCTTC.